Detailed here is one T cell receptor beta chain. Its target is not known. A history of autoimmune disease or systemic immunosuppression excluded patients. Here immunoSEQ multiplex PCR was the method, and the copy in TCRdb shows in-frame clones only, minus some. The profile shows 20,000 or so clones, less than 95% of them singletons. Per germline, CDR1 MDHEN and CDR2 SYDVKM. The CDR3 has 12 amino acids. With 2 bases removed from V and 7 bases from J, the gap between germline ends came to 8 bases. This sample is drawn from a study of OX40 agonist ivuxolimab in advanced cancers. The overall study: Ivuxolimab, an agonist antibody against OX40 (CD134), was given to patients.

Findings and limits, study-wide: The antigen specificity of the peripheral T cells (those that were expanded) was not determined. By week 6 at 0.1 to 3.0 mg/kg, blood CD4+ and CD8+ T cells had expanded clonally.

This clonotype originated in an adult with an advanced solid tumor such as melanoma, head and neck, liver or kidney cancer. The sequences come from CD4+ or CD8+ T cells sorted from blood, collected in a trial of the OX40 agonist ivuxolimab. The chain employs TRBV28 and TRBJ1-1; TRBD1 might be the D (5 bases). The CDR3 DNA is TGTGCCAGCAGTTTAGAGGGGAGTGAAGCTTTCTTT. It yields the protein CASSLEGSEAFF.